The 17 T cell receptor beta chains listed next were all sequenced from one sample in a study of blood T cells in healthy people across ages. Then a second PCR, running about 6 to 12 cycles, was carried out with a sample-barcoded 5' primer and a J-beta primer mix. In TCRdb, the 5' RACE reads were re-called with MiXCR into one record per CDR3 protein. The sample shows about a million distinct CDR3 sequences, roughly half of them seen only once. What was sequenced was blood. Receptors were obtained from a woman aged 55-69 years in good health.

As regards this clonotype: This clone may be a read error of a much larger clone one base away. In DNA form, the CDR3 reads TGCAGTACTCGAGAGGACAGGGGTTTTCAAGAGACCCAGTACTTC. The encoded protein is CSTREDRGFQETQYF. The J gene is TRBJ2-5, the V gene TRBV20-1, with TRBD1 identical over 9 bases. V lost 8 bases and J lost 2; bases outside the gene matches: 12. This CDR3 is 15 amino acids long. Germline loops: CDR1 DFQATT, CDR2 SNEGSKA (reference sequence).

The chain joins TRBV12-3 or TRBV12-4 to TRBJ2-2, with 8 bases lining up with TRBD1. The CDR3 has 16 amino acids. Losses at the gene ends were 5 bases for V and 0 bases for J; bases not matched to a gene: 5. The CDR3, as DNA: TGTGCCAGCAGTCAAACAGGGGGAACGAACACCGGGGAGCTGTTTTTT. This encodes CASSQTGGTNTGELFF.

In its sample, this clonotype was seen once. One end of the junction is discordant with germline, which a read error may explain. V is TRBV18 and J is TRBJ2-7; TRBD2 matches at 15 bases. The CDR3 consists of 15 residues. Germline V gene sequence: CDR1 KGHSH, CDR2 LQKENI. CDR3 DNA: TGTGCCGGCTCGGGACTAGCGGGAGGAGAGTCCGAGCAGTACTTC. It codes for CAGSGLAGGESEQYF.

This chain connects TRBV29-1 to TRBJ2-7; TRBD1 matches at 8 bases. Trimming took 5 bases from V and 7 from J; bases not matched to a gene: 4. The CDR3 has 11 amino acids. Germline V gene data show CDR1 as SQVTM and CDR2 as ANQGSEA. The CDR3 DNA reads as TGCAGCGTTCAGGGGGCGGGGGAGCAGTACTTC. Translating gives CSVQGAGEQYF.

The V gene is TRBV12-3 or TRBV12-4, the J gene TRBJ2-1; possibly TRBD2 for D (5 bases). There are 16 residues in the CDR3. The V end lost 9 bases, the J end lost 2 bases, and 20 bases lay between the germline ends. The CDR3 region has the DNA TGTGCCAGTCTGAGAGGGAAAAGCGGTCCCTACAATGAGCAGTTCTTC. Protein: CASLRGKSGPYNEQFF.

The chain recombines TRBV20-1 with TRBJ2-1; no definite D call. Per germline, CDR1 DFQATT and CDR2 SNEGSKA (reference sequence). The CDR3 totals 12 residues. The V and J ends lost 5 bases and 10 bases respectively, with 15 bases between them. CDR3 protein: CSAPTDSWEQFF. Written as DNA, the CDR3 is TGCAGTGCTCCGACGGATAGCTGGGAGCAGTTCTTC.

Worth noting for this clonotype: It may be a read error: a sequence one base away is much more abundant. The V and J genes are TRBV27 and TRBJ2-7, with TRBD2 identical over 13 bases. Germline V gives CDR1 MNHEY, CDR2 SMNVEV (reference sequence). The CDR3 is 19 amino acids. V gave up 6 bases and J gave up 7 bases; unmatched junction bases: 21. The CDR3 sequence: CASSSTIPGLAGRYNEQYF. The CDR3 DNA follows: TGTGCCAGCAGCTCCACTATCCCGGGACTAGCGGGAAGATACAATGAGCAGTACTTC.

The CDR3 nucleotides read TGTGCCCCTGGGCGGCAGCGGGAGAACAATGAGCAGTTCTTC. It is translated as CAPGRQRENNEQFF. The rearrangement uses TRBV13 and TRBJ2-1; 8 nucleotides agree with TRBD2. There are 14 residues in the CDR3. CDR1 PRHDT and CDR2 FYEKMQ come from the germline V gene (reference sequence). V was pared by 11 bases and J by 5 bases, with 11 bases of the junction left unmatched.

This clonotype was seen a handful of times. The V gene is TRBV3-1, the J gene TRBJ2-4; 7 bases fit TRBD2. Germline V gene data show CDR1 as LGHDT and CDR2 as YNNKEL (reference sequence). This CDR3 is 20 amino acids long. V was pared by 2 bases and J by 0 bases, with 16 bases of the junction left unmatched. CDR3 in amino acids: CASSQRRISRGDSAKNIQYF. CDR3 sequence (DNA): TGTGCCAGCAGCCAAAGACGGATCAGCCGGGGGGACTCAGCCAAAAACATTCAGTACTTC. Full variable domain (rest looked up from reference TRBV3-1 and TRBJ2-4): DTAVSQTPKYLVTQMGNDKSIKCEQNLGHDTMYWYKQDSKKFLKIMFSYNNKELIINETVPNRFSPKSPDKAHLNLHINSLELGDSAVYFCASSQRRISRGDSAKNIQYFGAGTRLSVL.

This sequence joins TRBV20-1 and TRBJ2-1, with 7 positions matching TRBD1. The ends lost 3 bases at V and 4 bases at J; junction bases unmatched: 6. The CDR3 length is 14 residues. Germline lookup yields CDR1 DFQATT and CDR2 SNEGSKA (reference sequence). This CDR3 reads CSARGTETYNEQFF. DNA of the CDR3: TGCAGTGCTAGGGGGACAGAGACTTACAATGAGCAGTTCTTC.

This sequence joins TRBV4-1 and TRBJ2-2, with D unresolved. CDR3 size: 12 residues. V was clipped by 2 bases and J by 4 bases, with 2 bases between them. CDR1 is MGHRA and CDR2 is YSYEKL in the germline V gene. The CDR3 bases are TGCGCCAGCAGCCAATCCACCGGGGAGCTGTTTTTT. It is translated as CASSQSTGELFF.

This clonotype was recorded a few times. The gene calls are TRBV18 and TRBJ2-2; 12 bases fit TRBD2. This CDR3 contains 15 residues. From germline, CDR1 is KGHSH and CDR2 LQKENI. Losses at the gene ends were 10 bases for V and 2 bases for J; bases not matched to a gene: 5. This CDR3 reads CATRTSGINTGELFF. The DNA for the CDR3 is TGTGCCACCCGGACTAGCGGGATCAACACCGGGGAGCTGTTTTTT.

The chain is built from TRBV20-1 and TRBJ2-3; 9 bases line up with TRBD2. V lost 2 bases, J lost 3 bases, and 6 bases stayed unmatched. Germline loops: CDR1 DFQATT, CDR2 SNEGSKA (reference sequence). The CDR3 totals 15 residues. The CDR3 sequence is CSARRREGSTDTQYF. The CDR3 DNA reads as TGCAGTGCTAGAAGGCGGGAGGGCAGTACAGATACGCAGTATTTT.

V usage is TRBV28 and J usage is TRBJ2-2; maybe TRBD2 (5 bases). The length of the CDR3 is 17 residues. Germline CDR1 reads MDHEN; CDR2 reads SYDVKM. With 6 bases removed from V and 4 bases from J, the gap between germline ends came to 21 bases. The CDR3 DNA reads TGTGCCAGCAGCGTGACTCGGGCTAGCTGGGGCACCGGGGAGCTGTTTTTT. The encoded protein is CASSVTRASWGTGELFF.

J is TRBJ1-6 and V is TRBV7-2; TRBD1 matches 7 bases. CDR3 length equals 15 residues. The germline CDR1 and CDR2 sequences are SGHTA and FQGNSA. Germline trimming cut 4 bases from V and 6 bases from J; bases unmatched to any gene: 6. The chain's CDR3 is CASSSTGALNSPLHF. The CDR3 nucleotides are TGTGCCAGCAGCTCAACAGGGGCTCTTAATTCACCCCTCCACTTT.

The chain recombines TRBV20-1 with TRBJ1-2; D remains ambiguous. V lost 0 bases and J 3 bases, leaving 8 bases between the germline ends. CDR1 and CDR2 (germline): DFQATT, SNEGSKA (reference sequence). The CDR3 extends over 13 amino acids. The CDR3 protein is CSARDGSYYGYTF. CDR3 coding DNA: TGCAGTGCTAGAGATGGGAGTTACTATGGCTACACCTTC.

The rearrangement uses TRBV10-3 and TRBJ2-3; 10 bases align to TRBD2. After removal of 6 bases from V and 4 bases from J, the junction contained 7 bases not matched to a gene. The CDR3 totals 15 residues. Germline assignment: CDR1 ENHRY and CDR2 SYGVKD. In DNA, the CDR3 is TGTGCCATCAGCACTAGCGGGATTAGTTCAGATACGCAGTATTTT. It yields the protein CAISTSGISSDTQYF.